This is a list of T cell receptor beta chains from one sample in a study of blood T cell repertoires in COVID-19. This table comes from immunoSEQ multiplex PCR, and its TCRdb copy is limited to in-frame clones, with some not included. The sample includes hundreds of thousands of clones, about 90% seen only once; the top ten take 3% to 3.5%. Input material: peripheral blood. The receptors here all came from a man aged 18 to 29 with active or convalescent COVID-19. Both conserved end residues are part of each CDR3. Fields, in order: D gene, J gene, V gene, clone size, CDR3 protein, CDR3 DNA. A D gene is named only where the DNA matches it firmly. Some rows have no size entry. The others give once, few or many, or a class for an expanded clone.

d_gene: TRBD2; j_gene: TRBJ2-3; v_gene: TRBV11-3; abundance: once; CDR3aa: CASSLGRGGGTDTQYF; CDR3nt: TGTGCCAGCAGCTTAGGGCGGGGGGGCGGCACAGATACGCAGTATTTT
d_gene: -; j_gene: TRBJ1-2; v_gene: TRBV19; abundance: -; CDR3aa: CAASPGGGAIGYTF; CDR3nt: TGTGCCGCCTCGCCGGGAGGGGGGGCAATCGGCTACACCTTC
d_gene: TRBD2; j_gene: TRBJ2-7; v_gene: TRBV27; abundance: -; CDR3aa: CASRKAPGLAGNSYEQYF; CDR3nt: TGTGCCAGCAGAAAAGCCCCGGGACTAGCGGGAAACAGCTACGAGCAGTACTTC
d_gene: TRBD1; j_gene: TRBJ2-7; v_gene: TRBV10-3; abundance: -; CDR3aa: CAISRGQESSYEQYF; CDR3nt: TGTGCCATCAGCAGGGGACAGGAGAGCTCCTACGAGCAGTACTTC
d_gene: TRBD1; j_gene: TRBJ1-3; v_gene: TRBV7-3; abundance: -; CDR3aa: CASSMLPGTGESGNTIYF; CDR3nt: TGTGCCAGCAGCATGCTACCCGGGACAGGAGAATCGGGAAACACCATATATTTT
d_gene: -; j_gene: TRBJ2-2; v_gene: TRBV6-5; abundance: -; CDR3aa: CAAARANTGELFF; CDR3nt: TGTGCAGCGGCAAGAGCGAACACCGGGGAGCTGTTTTTT
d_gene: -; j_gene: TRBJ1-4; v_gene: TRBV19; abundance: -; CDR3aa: CASSFLAETGYTNEKLFF; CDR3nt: TGTGCCAGTAGTTTTCTGGCCGAGACGGGATACACTAATGAAAAACTGTTTTTT
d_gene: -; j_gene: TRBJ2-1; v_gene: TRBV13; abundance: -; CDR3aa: CASSSGTDEQFF; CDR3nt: TGTGCCAGCAGCTCCGGTACGGATGAGCAGTTCTTC
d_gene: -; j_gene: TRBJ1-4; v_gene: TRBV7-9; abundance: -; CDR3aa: CASSYPGVGEKLFF; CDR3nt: TGTGCCAGCAGCTACCCAGGGGTTGGTGAAAAACTGTTTTTT
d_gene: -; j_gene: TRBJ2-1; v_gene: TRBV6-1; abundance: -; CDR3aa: CATSLTSSYNEQFF; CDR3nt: TGTGCCACCTCACTAACCAGCTCCTACAATGAGCAGTTCTTC
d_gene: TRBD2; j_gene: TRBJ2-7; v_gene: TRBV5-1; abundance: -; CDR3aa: CASSLAPSGGKEQYF; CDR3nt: TGCGCCAGCAGCTTGGCCCCTAGCGGGGGGAAAGAGCAGTACTTC
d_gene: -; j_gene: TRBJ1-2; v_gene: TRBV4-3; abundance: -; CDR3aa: CASSQDVARAYGYTF; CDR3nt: TGCGCCAGCAGCCAAGATGTAGCCAGGGCCTATGGCTACACCTTC
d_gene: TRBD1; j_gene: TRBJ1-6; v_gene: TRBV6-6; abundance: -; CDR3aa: CASSPTGGGNSPLHF; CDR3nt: TGTGCCAGCAGTCCAACAGGGGGTGGGAATTCACCCCTCCACTTT
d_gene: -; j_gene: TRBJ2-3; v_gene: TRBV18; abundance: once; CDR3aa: CASSSEVDTQYF; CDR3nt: TGTGCCAGCTCATCCGAGGTGGATACGCAGTATTTT
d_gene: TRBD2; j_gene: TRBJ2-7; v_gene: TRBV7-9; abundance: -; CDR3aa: CASSSPAGTSGGAYEQYF; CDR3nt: TGTGCCAGCAGCTCACCGGCTGGGACTAGCGGGGGGGCGTACGAGCAGTACTTC
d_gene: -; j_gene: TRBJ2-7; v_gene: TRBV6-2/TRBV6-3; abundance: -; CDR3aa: CASSQAGTTYEQYF; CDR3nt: TGTGCCAGCAGTCAAGCCGGGACAACCTACGAGCAGTACTTC
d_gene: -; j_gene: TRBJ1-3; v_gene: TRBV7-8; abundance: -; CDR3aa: CASSLIRTARGYSGNTIYF; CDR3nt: TGTGCCAGCAGCTTAATCCGGACAGCCCGGGGCTATTCTGGAAACACCATATATTTT
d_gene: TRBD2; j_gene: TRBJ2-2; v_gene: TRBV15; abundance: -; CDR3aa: CATSREAAGGTGELFF; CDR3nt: TGTGCCACCAGCAGAGAGGCAGCGGGGGGGACCGGGGAGCTGTTTTTT
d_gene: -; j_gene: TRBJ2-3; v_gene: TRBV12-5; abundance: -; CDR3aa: CASGPGLTSTDTQYF; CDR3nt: TGTGCTAGTGGTCCGGGACTTACTAGCACAGATACGCAGTATTTT
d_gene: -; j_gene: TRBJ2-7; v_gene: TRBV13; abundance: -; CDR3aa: CASSLGRYEQYF; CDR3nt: TGTGCCAGCAGCTTAGGGCGCTACGAGCAGTACTTC
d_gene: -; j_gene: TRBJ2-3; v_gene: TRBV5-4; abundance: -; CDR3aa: CASRYDRGFGTDTQYF; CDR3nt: TGTGCCAGCAGATACGATCGGGGTTTTGGCACAGATACGCAGTATTTT
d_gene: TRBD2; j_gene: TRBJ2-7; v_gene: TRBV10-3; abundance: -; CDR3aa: CAISETAGGPRKQYF; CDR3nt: TGTGCCATCAGTGAAACAGCGGGAGGCCCTAGGAAGCAGTACTTC
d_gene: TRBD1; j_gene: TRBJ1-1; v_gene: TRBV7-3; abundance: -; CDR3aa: CASSFTGGNTEAFF; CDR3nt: TGTGCCAGCAGCTTTACAGGGGGGAACACTGAAGCTTTCTTT
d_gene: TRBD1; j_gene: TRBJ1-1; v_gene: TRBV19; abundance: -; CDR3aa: CASSMKVLQGAEDTEAFF; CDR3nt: TGTGCCAGTAGTATGAAGGTGTTACAGGGGGCAGAAGACACTGAAGCTTTCTTT
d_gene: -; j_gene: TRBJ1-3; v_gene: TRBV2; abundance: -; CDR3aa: CASSPTYSGNTIYF; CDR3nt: TGTGCCAGCAGTCCGACATACTCTGGAAACACCATATATTTT
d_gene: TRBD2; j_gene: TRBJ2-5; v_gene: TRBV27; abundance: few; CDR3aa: CASSPRVSGGRETQYF; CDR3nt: TGTGCCAGCAGTCCCCGGGTTAGCGGGGGGCGGGAGACCCAGTACTTC
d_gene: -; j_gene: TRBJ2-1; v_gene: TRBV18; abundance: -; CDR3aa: CASSPRREFNEQFF; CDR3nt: TGTGCCAGCTCACCACGGAGGGAGTTCAATGAGCAGTTCTTC
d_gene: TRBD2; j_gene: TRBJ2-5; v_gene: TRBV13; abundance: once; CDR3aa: CASSLGLAGLYQETQYF; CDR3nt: TGTGCCAGCAGCTTGGGACTAGCGGGGCTATACCAAGAGACCCAGTACTTC
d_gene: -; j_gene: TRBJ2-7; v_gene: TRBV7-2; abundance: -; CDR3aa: CASSLSLAHEQYF; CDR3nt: TGTGCCAGCAGCTTATCACTAGCCCACGAGCAGTACTTC
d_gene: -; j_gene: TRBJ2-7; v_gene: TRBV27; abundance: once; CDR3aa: CASSLENTPEGEQYF; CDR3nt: TGTGCCAGCAGTTTAGAGAATACCCCGGAGGGCGAGCAGTACTTC
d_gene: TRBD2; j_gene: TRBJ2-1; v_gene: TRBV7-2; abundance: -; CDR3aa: CASSRDYNNEQFF; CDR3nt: TGTGCCAGCAGCCGGGACTACAACAATGAGCAGTTCTTC
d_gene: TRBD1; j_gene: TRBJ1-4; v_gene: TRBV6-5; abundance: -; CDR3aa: CASSYDPGQGAEKLFF; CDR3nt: TGTGCCAGCAGTTATGATCCGGGACAGGGGGCTGAAAAACTGTTTTTT
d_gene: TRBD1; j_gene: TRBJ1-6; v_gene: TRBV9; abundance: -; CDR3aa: CASSEDRGIRSPLHF; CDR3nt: TGTGCCAGCAGCGAGGACAGGGGTATCCGCTCACCCCTCCACTTT
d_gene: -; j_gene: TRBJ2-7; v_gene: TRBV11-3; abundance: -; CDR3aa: CASSFSVGGMVSEQYF; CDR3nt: TGTGCCAGCAGCTTTTCCGTAGGCGGGATGGTATCCGAGCAGTACTTC
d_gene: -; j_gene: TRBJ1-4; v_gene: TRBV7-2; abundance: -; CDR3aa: CASSLVAGLRGYEKLFF; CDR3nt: TGTGCCAGCAGCTTAGTGGCCGGCCTGAGAGGGTATGAAAAACTGTTTTTT
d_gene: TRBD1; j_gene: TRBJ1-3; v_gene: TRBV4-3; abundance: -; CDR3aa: CASSQDQTNRGGNTIYF; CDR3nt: TGCGCCAGCAGCCAAGACCAAACTAACAGGGGGGGAAACACCATATATTTT
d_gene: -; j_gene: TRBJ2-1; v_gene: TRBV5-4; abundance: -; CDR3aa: CASSSQATFVGSYNEQFF; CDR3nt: TGTGCCAGCAGCTCGCAGGCCACATTTGTGGGCTCCTACAATGAGCAGTTCTTC
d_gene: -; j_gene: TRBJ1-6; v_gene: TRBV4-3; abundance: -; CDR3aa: CASSQDTRGLPLHF; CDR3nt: TGCGCCAGCAGCCAAGATACGCGGGGTTTACCCCTCCACTTT
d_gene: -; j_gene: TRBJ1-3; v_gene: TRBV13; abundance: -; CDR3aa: CASSLRDIGNTIYF; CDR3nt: TGTGCCAGCAGCTTACGCGATATTGGAAACACCATATATTTT
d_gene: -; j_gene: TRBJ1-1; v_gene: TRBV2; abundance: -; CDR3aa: CASSVDTGEAFF; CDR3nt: TGTGCCAGCAGTGTCGACACTGGGGAAGCTTTCTTT
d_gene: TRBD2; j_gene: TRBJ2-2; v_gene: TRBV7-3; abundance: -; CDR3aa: CASSLIAGVYTGELFF; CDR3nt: TGTGCCAGCAGCTTAATAGCGGGAGTGTACACCGGGGAGCTGTTTTTT
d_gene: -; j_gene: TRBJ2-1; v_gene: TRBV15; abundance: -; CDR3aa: CATSITLSNEQFF; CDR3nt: TGTGCCACCAGCATTACTCTTAGCAATGAGCAGTTCTTC
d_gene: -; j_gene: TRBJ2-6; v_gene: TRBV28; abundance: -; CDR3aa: CASSPTGNPGANVLTF; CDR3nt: TGTGCCAGCAGTCCGACAGGTAACCCTGGGGCCAACGTCCTGACTTTC
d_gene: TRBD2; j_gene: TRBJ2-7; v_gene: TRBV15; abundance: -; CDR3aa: CATSRPLGGVEEQYF; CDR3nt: TGTGCCACCAGCAGACCCCTGGGGGGGGTGGAAGAGCAGTACTTC
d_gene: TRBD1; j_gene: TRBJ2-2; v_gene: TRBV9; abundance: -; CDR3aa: CASSVETGGTGELFF; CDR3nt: TGTGCCAGCAGCGTAGAGACAGGGGGGACCGGGGAGCTGTTTTTT
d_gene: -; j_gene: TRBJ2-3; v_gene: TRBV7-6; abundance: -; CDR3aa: CASSLFSGSTDTQYF; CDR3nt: TGTGCCAGCAGCTTATTTAGCGGTAGCACAGATACGCAGTATTTT
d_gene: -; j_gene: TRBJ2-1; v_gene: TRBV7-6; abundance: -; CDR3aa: CASSLRGGQEQFF; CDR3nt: TGTGCCAGCAGCTTACGGGGCGGACAGGAGCAGTTCTTC
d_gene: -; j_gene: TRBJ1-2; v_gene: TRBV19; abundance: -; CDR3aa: CASSVAVLAGYTF; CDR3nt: TGTGCCAGTAGTGTTGCAGTATTGGCTGGCTACACCTTC
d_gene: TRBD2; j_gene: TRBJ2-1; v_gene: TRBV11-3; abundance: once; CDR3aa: CASSISGRVGGNEQFF; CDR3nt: TGTGCCAGCAGCATTAGCGGGAGAGTTGGGGGCAATGAGCAGTTCTTC
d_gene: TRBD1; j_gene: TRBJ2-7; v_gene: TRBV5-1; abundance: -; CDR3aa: CASSLLQGTSYEQYF; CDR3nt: TGCGCCAGCAGCTTACTACAGGGGACATCCTACGAGCAGTACTTC
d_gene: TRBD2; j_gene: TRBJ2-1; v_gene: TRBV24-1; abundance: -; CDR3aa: CATSDPGTRGLGQFF; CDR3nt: TGTGCCACCAGTGACCCCGGGACTAGGGGCCTTGGGCAGTTCTTC
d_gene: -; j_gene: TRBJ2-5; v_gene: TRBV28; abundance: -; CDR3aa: CASSPASFEGDKETQYF; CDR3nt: TGTGCCAGCAGTCCCGCATCGTTTGAGGGGGATAAAGAGACCCAGTACTTC